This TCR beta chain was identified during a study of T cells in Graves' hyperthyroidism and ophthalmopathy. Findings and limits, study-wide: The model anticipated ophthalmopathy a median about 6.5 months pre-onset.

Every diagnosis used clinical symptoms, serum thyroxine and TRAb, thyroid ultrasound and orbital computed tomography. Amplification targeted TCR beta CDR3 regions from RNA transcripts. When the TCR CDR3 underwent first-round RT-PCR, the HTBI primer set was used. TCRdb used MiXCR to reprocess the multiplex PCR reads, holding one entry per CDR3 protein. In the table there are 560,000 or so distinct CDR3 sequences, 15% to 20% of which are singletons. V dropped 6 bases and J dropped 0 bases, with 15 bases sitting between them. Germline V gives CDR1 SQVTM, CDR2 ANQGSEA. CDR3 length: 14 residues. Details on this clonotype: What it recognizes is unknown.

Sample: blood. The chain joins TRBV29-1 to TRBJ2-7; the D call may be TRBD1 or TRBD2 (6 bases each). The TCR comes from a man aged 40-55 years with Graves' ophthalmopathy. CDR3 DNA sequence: TGCAGCGTGGACAGCGGGCGGAGCTCCTACGAGCAGTACTTC. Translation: CSVDSGRSSYEQYF.